Listed below are T cell receptor beta chains from one sample, sequenced in a study of T cells after somatic rescue of genetic block. Some clones are missing from TCRdb's copy, which holds only in-frame ones; the method was immunoSEQ multiplex PCR. The sample shows under 150,000 clones, under 95% of them seen only once. The sample comprised peripheral blood mononuclear cells (PBMCs). The receptors were gathered from a young woman. Both conserved end residues are part of each CDR3. The D gene is left open where the match is weak. Some rows have no size entry. The others give once, few or many, or a class for an expanded clone.

j_call | clone_size | v_call | d_call | cdr3_aa | cdr3_nt
TRBJ2-5 | - | TRBV29-1 | - | CSVSGDPGQTQYF | TGCAGCGTTTCAGGGGACCCAGGGCAGACCCAGTACTTC
TRBJ2-5 | - | TRBV5-4 | - | CASSPAPGETQYF | TGTGCCAGCAGCCCTGCCCCGGGGGAGACCCAGTACTTC
TRBJ1-1 | - | TRBV9 | - | CASSVAMGTEAFF | TGTGCCAGCAGCGTCGCCATGGGCACTGAAGCTTTCTTT
TRBJ2-2 | - | TRBV28 | TRBD2 | CASSPGLVTGELFF | TGTGCCAGCAGCCCTGGACTAGTAACCGGGGAGCTGTTTTTT
TRBJ1-2 | - | TRBV10-3 | - | CAISGTGYTF | TGTGCCATCAGTGGTACTGGCTACACCTTC
TRBJ2-3 | - | TRBV4-1 | - | CASSQDQGRGRRDTQYF | TGCGCCAGCAGCCAAGATCAGGGCAGGGGGAGGAGGGATACGCAGTATTTT
TRBJ1-6 | - | TRBV25-1 | TRBD1 | CASSEYLGQGRSPLHF | TGTGCCAGCAGTGAATATTTGGGACAGGGGAGATCACCCCTCCACTTT
TRBJ2-1 | - | TRBV10-3 | TRBD1 | CAIAGGTEKVNEQFF | TGTGCCATTGCGGGTGGGACAGAGAAGGTGAATGAGCAGTTCTTC
TRBJ2-1 | few | TRBV6-4 | TRBD2 | CASSVSGTSGSWEQFF | TGTGCCAGCAGTGTCTCCGGGACTAGCGGTTCATGGGAGCAGTTCTTC
TRBJ2-5 | - | TRBV7-6 | - | CASSFGTAQETQYF | TGTGCCAGCAGCTTCGGGACCGCTCAAGAGACCCAGTACTTC
TRBJ1-1 | - | TRBV7-6 | - | CASSLGTEAFF | TGTGCCAGCAGCTTAGGGACTGAAGCTTTCTTT
TRBJ2-7 | - | TRBV2 | TRBD2 | CASRVLAGGSYEQYF | TGTGCCAGCAGAGTACTAGCGGGGGGTTCCTACGAGCAGTACTTC
TRBJ2-5 | - | TRBV29-1 | - | CSVKQGVFQETQYF | TGCAGCGTTAAACAGGGCGTCTTCCAAGAGACCCAGTACTTC
TRBJ1-4 | - | TRBV7-9 | - | CASPAGATNEKLFF | TGTGCCAGCCCAGCTGGCGCAACTAATGAAAAACTGTTTTTT
TRBJ1-4 | few | TRBV6-1 | TRBD1 | CASSRGQGYEKLFF | TGTGCCAGCAGCCGAGGACAGGGTTATGAAAAACTGTTTTTT
TRBJ2-7 | - | TRBV21-1 | - | CASKQSKGQGVKSYEQYF | TGTGCCAGCAAACAAAGCAAAGGGCAGGGGGTGAAATCCTACGAGCAGTACTTC
TRBJ2-2 | - | TRBV7-6 | - | CASSLRQGTNTGELFF | TGTGCCAGCAGCTTAAGGCAGGGAACGAACACCGGGGAGCTGTTTTTT
TRBJ2-3 | once | TRBV5-1 | - | CASSKGHSGDTQYF | TGCGCCAGCAGCAAGGGACACTCGGGGGATACGCAGTATTTT
TRBJ1-2 | - | TRBV4-1 | - | CASSQAPSRANNYGYTF | TGCGCCAGCAGCCAAGCCCCCTCTCGGGCCAATAACTATGGCTACACCTTC
TRBJ2-1 | - | TRBV19 | TRBD2 | CASSVTSGAYNEQFF | TGTGCCAGTAGTGTAACTAGCGGGGCCTACAATGAGCAGTTCTTC
TRBJ1-6 | - | TRBV7-8 | TRBD1 | CASSAPQGRFNSPLHF | TGTGCCAGCAGCGCACCACAGGGGAGGTTTAATTCACCCCTCCACTTT
TRBJ2-5 | - | TRBV4-2 | TRBD2 | CASSQGLAQETQYF | TGTGCCAGCAGCCAAGGACTAGCCCAAGAGACCCAGTACTTC
TRBJ2-5 | - | TRBV5-4 | - | CASSLVGRRQETQYF | TGTGCCAGCAGCTTGGTTGGCCGGCGCCAAGAGACCCAGTACTTC
TRBJ2-5 | - | TRBV7-3 | TRBD2 | CASSSGTSGQETQYF | TGTGCCAGCAGCTCCGGAACTAGCGGCCAAGAGACCCAGTACTTC
TRBJ2-2 | few | TRBV7-8 | TRBD1 | CASSLQGATGELFF | TGTGCCAGCAGCTTGCAGGGGGCCACCGGGGAGCTGTTTTTT
TRBJ1-1 | - | TRBV13 | - | CASSHRTEKNTEAFF | TGTGCCAGCAGCCACCGGACGGAAAAGAACACTGAAGCTTTCTTT
TRBJ1-1 | - | TRBV4-2 | - | CASSQDLKRLNTEAFF | TGTGCCAGCAGCCAAGATCTAAAAAGGTTGAACACTGAAGCTTTCTTT
TRBJ1-2 | few | TRBV4-3 | - | CASSQAGSYGYTF | TGCGCCAGCAGCCAAGCGGGTTCCTATGGCTACACCTTC
TRBJ1-3 | - | TRBV5-4 | - | CASSTGSPRNTIYF | TGTGCCAGCAGCACAGGGTCTCCTCGAAACACCATATATTTT
TRBJ2-5 | - | TRBV5-1 | TRBD2 | CASSLGGSGGLQETQYF | TGCGCCAGCAGCTTGGGAGGTAGCGGGGGCCTCCAAGAGACCCAGTACTTC
TRBJ1-4 | once | TRBV25-1 | - | CASSPTHRETNEKLFF | TGTGCCAGCAGCCCGACCCACAGGGAGACTAATGAAAAACTGTTTTTT
TRBJ2-1 | - | TRBV7-9 | TRBD2 | CASSSLRGGSYNEQFF | TGTGCCAGCAGCTCTCTTAGGGGAGGGTCCTACAATGAGCAGTTCTTC
TRBJ1-2 | few | TRBV6-1 | TRBD1 | CASSETGGLGGYTF | TGTGCCAGCAGTGAAACAGGGGGGCTTGGAGGCTACACCTTC
TRBJ1-5 | few | TRBV30 | - | CAWSRDSNQPQHF | TGTGCCTGGAGTAGGGACAGCAATCAGCCCCAGCATTTT
TRBJ1-1 | once | TRBV28 | TRBD1 | CASGQVANTEAFF | TGTGCCAGCGGACAGGTCGCGAACACTGAAGCTTTCTTT
TRBJ2-1 | - | TRBV5-1 | TRBD1 | CASSPLLTGTDNEQFF | TGCGCCAGCAGTCCGCTTTTGACAGGGACCGACAATGAGCAGTTCTTC
TRBJ2-1 | - | TRBV7-9 | TRBD1 | CASSLFGTGDGNEQFF | TGTGCCAGCAGCTTATTCGGGACAGGGGATGGCAATGAGCAGTTCTTC
TRBJ1-3 | once | TRBV19 | - | CASSIRRASGNTIYF | TGTGCCAGTAGTATCAGACGGGCCTCTGGAAACACCATATATTTT
TRBJ2-2 | - | TRBV2 | TRBD1 | CASRKGQGFTGELFF | TGTGCCAGCAGGAAAGGACAGGGGTTCACCGGGGAGCTGTTTTTT
TRBJ1-2 | - | TRBV7-6 | TRBD1 | CAIRTGNNYGYTF | TGTGCCATCAGGACAGGGAATAACTATGGCTACACCTTC
TRBJ2-1 | - | TRBV4-1 | - | CASSQDPPDVAGAPEGNEQFF | TGCGCCAGCAGCCAAGACCCTCCGGATGTGGCGGGGGCCCCAGAGGGAAATGAGCAGTTCTTC
TRBJ2-7 | - | TRBV6-1 | TRBD1 | CASRQGYEQYF | TGTGCCAGTCGACAGGGCTACGAGCAGTACTTC
TRBJ1-5 | - | TRBV5-5 | - | CASSLRGYQPQHF | TGTGCCAGCAGCTTGCGGGGATATCAGCCCCAGCATTTT
TRBJ2-2 | - | TRBV28 | - | CASSFLRVGAGELFF | TGTGCCAGCAGTTTTCTCAGGGTGGGCGCCGGGGAGCTGTTTTTT
TRBJ2-3 | once | TRBV14 | - | CASSQGGGFGTDTQYF | TGTGCCAGCAGCCAAGGTGGGGGATTTGGGACAGATACGCAGTATTTT
TRBJ2-1 | - | TRBV7-6 | TRBD2 | CASSPQASGEYNEQFF | TGTGCCAGCAGTCCCCAGGCTAGCGGCGAGTACAATGAGCAGTTCTTC
TRBJ1-1 | - | TRBV7-8 | - | CASSLSKVTEAFF | TGTGCCAGCAGCTTAAGCAAGGTCACTGAAGCTTTCTTT
TRBJ1-1 | - | TRBV4-3 | TRBD1 | CASSQARQGGNTEAFF | TGCGCCAGCAGCCAGGCCCGACAGGGAGGGAACACTGAAGCTTTCTTT
TRBJ2-3 | - | TRBV7-2 | TRBD1 | CASRSSKTGGDTQYF | TGTGCCAGCAGGTCCTCGAAGACAGGGGGAGATACGCAGTATTTT
TRBJ2-1 | - | TRBV11-2 | TRBD2 | CASSPTSLAGGPGHGEQFF | TGTGCCAGCAGCCCAACGTCACTAGCGGGGGGGCCAGGTCACGGTGAGCAGTTCTTC
TRBJ2-7 | medium-sized | TRBV27 | - | CASSTLRGAGPYEQYF | TGTGCCAGCAGTACCCTCCGGGGAGCGGGTCCCTACGAGCAGTACTTC
TRBJ1-5 | - | TRBV28 | TRBD1 | CASSFPPGTERYSNQPQHF | TGTGCCAGCAGTTTCCCCCCGGGGACAGAGCGTTATAGCAATCAGCCCCAGCATTTT
TRBJ2-2 | - | TRBV11-1 | - | CASSLVRSLTGELFF | TGTGCCAGCAGCTTAGTGAGGAGTCTCACCGGGGAGCTGTTTTTT
TRBJ2-7 | - | TRBV9 | TRBD2 | CASSVSGGLYEQYF | TGTGCCAGCAGCGTTAGCGGGGGCCTTTACGAGCAGTACTTC
TRBJ2-1 | - | TRBV12-5 | - | CASGLVRGGAHNEQFF | TGTGCTAGTGGTTTAGTTAGAGGGGGGGCCCACAATGAGCAGTTCTTC
TRBJ2-1 | - | TRBV19 | TRBD2 | CASTGTSGNNEQFF | TGTGCCAGTACCGGGACTAGCGGCAACAATGAGCAGTTCTTC
TRBJ2-1 | once | TRBV18 | TRBD2 | CASSPRRGSNNEQFF | TGTGCCAGCTCACCTCGGCGGGGGAGTAACAATGAGCAGTTCTTC
TRBJ2-2 | once | TRBV29-1 | TRBD2 | CSVGNALAANTGELFF | TGCAGCGTTGGTAATGCTCTAGCGGCGAACACCGGGGAGCTGTTTTTT
TRBJ1-5 | - | TRBV19 | TRBD1 | CASSIDSGGNQPQHF | TGTGCCAGTAGTATAGACTCAGGGGGTAATCAGCCCCAGCATTTT